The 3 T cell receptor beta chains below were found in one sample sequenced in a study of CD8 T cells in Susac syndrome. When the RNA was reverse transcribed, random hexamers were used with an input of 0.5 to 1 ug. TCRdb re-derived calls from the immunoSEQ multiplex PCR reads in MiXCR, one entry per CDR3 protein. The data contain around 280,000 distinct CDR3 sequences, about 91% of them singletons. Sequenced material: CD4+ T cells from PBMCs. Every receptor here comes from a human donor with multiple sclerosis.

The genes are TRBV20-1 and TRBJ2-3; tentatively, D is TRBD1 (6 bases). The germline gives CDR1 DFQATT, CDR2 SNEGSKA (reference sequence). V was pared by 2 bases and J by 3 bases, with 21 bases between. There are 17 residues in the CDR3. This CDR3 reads CSARPGGTGRGTDTQYF. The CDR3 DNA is TGCAGTGCTAGACCTGGAGGAACAGGGAGAGGAACAGATACGCAGTATTTT.

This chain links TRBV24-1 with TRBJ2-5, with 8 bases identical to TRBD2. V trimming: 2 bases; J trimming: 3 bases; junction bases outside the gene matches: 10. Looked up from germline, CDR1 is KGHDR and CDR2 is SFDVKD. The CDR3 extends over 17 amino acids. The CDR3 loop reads CATSDYPERGLEETQYF. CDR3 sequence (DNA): TGTGCCACCAGTGATTATCCGGAGCGGGGGCTAGAAGAGACCCAGTACTTC.

The CDR3 DNA follows: TGTGCCAGCAGGACCTGGGGGGGCGGCCAAGAGACCCAGTACTTC. Translated, it gives CASRTWGGGQETQYF. The rearrangement joins TRBV11-2 to TRBJ2-5; tentatively, D is TRBD2 (7 bases). Germline-derived CDR1 and CDR2 are SGHAT and FQNNGV. The CDR3 covers 15 residues. The V end lost 6 bases, the J end lost 1 base, and 15 bases lay between the germline ends.